These T cell receptor beta chains were read from a single sample in a study of T cell responses to AZD1222 COVID-19 vaccine. Produced via immunoSEQ multiplex PCR; TCRdb's table is partial and in-frame only. Among about 120,000 clones listed, 75% to 90% were seen once. Here the sequenced sample was peripheral blood, taken on day 0 of MenACWY control vaccination. The receptor set was obtained from an adult in good health. The CDR3 runs from the conserved cysteine through the conserved F or W. D genes are given only for firm matches. Clone size is shown for a subset of rows, as once, few, many or a class of expanded clone.

abundance: .; d_gene: .; v_gene: TRBV6-5; j_gene: TRBJ1-2; CDR3aa: CASSYGGILNYGYTF; CDR3nt: TGTGCCAGCAGTTACGGGGGCATATTAAACTATGGCTACACCTTC
abundance: .; d_gene: .; v_gene: TRBV20-1; j_gene: TRBJ2-1; CDR3aa: CSASKAGRYNEQFF; CDR3nt: TGCAGTGCTAGTAAGGCGGGGCGCTACAATGAGCAGTTCTTC
abundance: .; d_gene: .; v_gene: TRBV11-2; j_gene: TRBJ1-4; CDR3aa: CASSRGSTNEKLFF; CDR3nt: TGTGCCAGCAGCCGGGGGTCGACTAATGAAAAACTGTTTTTT
abundance: .; d_gene: .; v_gene: TRBV27; j_gene: TRBJ1-1; CDR3aa: CASSLSGRLNTEAFF; CDR3nt: TGTGCCAGCAGTTTATCTGGACGCTTGAACACTGAAGCTTTCTTT
abundance: .; d_gene: .; v_gene: TRBV29-1; j_gene: TRBJ2-7; CDR3aa: CSVEGRSGENIGEQYF; CDR3nt: TGCAGCGTTGAAGGCAGAAGCGGCGAGAATATTGGCGAGCAGTACTTC
abundance: .; d_gene: .; v_gene: TRBV19; j_gene: TRBJ1-2; CDR3aa: CASTPWLGGYGYTF; CDR3nt: TGTGCCAGTACTCCGTGGTTGGGGGGCTATGGCTACACCTTC
abundance: .; d_gene: .; v_gene: TRBV9; j_gene: TRBJ2-5; CDR3aa: CASSPIRETQYF; CDR3nt: TGTGCCAGCAGCCCGATCCGGGAGACCCAGTACTTC
abundance: .; d_gene: TRBD2; v_gene: TRBV24-1; j_gene: TRBJ2-4; CDR3aa: CATSDLRVGLAGAPQNIQYF; CDR3nt: TGTGCCACCAGTGATTTGCGGGTGGGACTAGCGGGAGCGCCACAAAACATTCAGTACTTC
abundance: .; d_gene: .; v_gene: TRBV11-1; j_gene: TRBJ2-2; CDR3aa: CASSLIGGLHTGELFF; CDR3nt: TGTGCCAGCAGCTTAATTGGAGGGCTCCACACCGGGGAGCTGTTTTTT
abundance: .; d_gene: TRBD2; v_gene: TRBV7-9; j_gene: TRBJ2-1; CDR3aa: CASSSRGGSGRNDEQFF; CDR3nt: TGTGCCAGCAGCTCCCGAGGGGGTAGCGGGAGGAACGATGAGCAGTTCTTC
abundance: .; d_gene: .; v_gene: TRBV6-5; j_gene: TRBJ1-1; CDR3aa: CASSAGTLFPEAFF; CDR3nt: TGTGCCAGCAGCGCTGGGACCTTGTTTCCTGAAGCTTTCTTT
abundance: once; d_gene: TRBD2; v_gene: TRBV9; j_gene: TRBJ2-3; CDR3aa: CASSPPDGRVADTQYF; CDR3nt: TGTGCCAGCAGCCCCCCTGACGGGAGGGTCGCAGATACGCAGTATTTT
abundance: .; d_gene: TRBD2; v_gene: TRBV7-3; j_gene: TRBJ2-7; CDR3aa: CASSPDGGRSYEQYF; CDR3nt: TGTGCCAGCAGCCCCGACGGGGGGAGAAGCTACGAGCAGTACTTC
abundance: few; d_gene: TRBD1; v_gene: TRBV5-1; j_gene: TRBJ2-7; CDR3aa: CASSLEGDRGHEQYF; CDR3nt: TGCGCCAGCAGCCTGGAAGGGGACAGGGGCCACGAGCAGTACTTC
abundance: .; d_gene: .; v_gene: TRBV12-3/TRBV12-4; j_gene: TRBJ1-2; CDR3aa: CASSWGNGGYTF; CDR3nt: TGTGCCAGCAGCTGGGGGAACGGAGGCTACACCTTC
abundance: .; d_gene: TRBD1; v_gene: TRBV10-3; j_gene: TRBJ1-3; CDR3aa: CAISLGQGGNTIYF; CDR3nt: TGTGCCATCAGCCTGGGACAGGGGGGAAACACCATATATTTT
abundance: .; d_gene: .; v_gene: TRBV6-1; j_gene: TRBJ1-5; CDR3aa: CASSQDRHYQPQHF; CDR3nt: TGTGCCAGCAGCCAGGACAGACATTATCAGCCCCAGCATTTT
abundance: once; d_gene: .; v_gene: TRBV11-2; j_gene: TRBJ2-7; CDR3aa: CASTRRAPYEQYF; CDR3nt: TGTGCCAGCACCCGGAGAGCGCCCTACGAGCAGTACTTC
abundance: .; d_gene: .; v_gene: TRBV4-2; j_gene: TRBJ2-2; CDR3aa: CASSQDSGKTGELFF; CDR3nt: TGTGCCAGCAGCCAAGACTCCGGGAAGACCGGGGAGCTGTTTTTT
abundance: .; d_gene: .; v_gene: TRBV11-2; j_gene: TRBJ2-1; CDR3aa: CASSLVGRIHNEQFF; CDR3nt: TGTGCCAGCAGCTTAGTTGGTAGAATCCACAATGAGCAGTTCTTC
abundance: .; d_gene: .; v_gene: TRBV1; j_gene: TRBJ2-3; CDR3aa: CTSSLRERPDTQYF; CDR3nt: TGCACCAGCAGCCTACGGGAGCGGCCAGATACGCAGTATTTT
abundance: .; d_gene: .; v_gene: TRBV25-1; j_gene: TRBJ2-7; CDR3aa: CASSDGTAYEQYF; CDR3nt: TGTGCCAGCAGTGACGGGACGGCCTACGAGCAGTACTTC
abundance: .; d_gene: .; v_gene: TRBV7-6; j_gene: TRBJ1-2; CDR3aa: CASSLETGRPNYGYTF; CDR3nt: TGTGCCAGCAGCTTGGAGACAGGCCGACCTAACTATGGCTACACCTTC
abundance: .; d_gene: .; v_gene: TRBV10-3; j_gene: TRBJ2-3; CDR3aa: CAISESDRRTDTQYF; CDR3nt: TGTGCCATCAGTGAGTCTGACCGACGCACAGATACGCAGTATTTT
abundance: .; d_gene: .; v_gene: TRBV19; j_gene: TRBJ2-3; CDR3aa: CASSIDRQGGSDTQYF; CDR3nt: TGTGCCAGTAGTATAGATCGGCAGGGGGGATCAGATACGCAGTATTTT
abundance: few; d_gene: TRBD1; v_gene: TRBV6-1; j_gene: TRBJ1-6; CDR3aa: CASSEDRGGNSYNSPLHF; CDR3nt: TGTGCCAGCAGTGAAGACAGGGGTGGTAACTCCTATAATTCACCCCTCCACTTT
abundance: once; d_gene: .; v_gene: TRBV6-5; j_gene: TRBJ1-6; CDR3aa: CASIGQHNSPLHF; CDR3nt: TGTGCCAGCATCGGACAGCACAATTCACCCCTCCACTTT
abundance: .; d_gene: TRBD1; v_gene: TRBV19; j_gene: TRBJ1-4; CDR3aa: CASTRQGNEKLFF; CDR3nt: TGTGCCAGTACCCGACAGGGGAATGAAAAACTGTTTTTT
abundance: once; d_gene: .; v_gene: TRBV29-1; j_gene: TRBJ1-3; CDR3aa: CSVEAAISGNTIYF; CDR3nt: TGCAGCGTTGAAGCGGCAATCTCTGGAAACACCATATATTTT
abundance: once; d_gene: TRBD1; v_gene: TRBV5-4; j_gene: TRBJ1-2; CDR3aa: CASSNPQTGVVSYTF; CDR3nt: TGTGCCAGCAGCAACCCCCAGACAGGGGTTGTCAGCTACACCTTC
abundance: .; d_gene: .; v_gene: TRBV6-5; j_gene: TRBJ2-7; CDR3aa: CASSPPRGNGQYF; CDR3nt: TGTGCCAGCAGTCCACCCAGGGGAAACGGGCAGTACTTC
abundance: .; d_gene: .; v_gene: TRBV20-1; j_gene: TRBJ1-1; CDR3aa: CSASRIGRGSFDTEAFF; CDR3nt: TGCAGTGCTAGTAGAATAGGACGGGGTAGCTTTGACACTGAAGCTTTCTTT
abundance: .; d_gene: .; v_gene: TRBV12-2; j_gene: TRBJ2-7; CDR3aa: CASRHRWLAGGPGPGYEQYF; CDR3nt: TGTGCAAGTCGCCACCGGTGGCTAGCGGGAGGGCCGGGTCCCGGCTACGAGCAGTACTTC
abundance: .; d_gene: TRBD1; v_gene: TRBV6-5; j_gene: TRBJ1-4; CDR3aa: CASSLQGRVGEKLFF; CDR3nt: TGTGCCAGCAGTTTACAGGGGAGGGTTGGTGAAAAACTGTTTTTT
abundance: once; d_gene: .; v_gene: TRBV7-6; j_gene: TRBJ2-1; CDR3aa: CASSFSGSWVGNEQFF; CDR3nt: TGTGCCAGCAGCTTCTCAGGGTCGTGGGTGGGCAATGAGCAGTTCTTC
abundance: .; d_gene: .; v_gene: TRBV3-1/TRBV3-2; j_gene: TRBJ2-7; CDR3aa: CASLPVLGHPGEQYF; CDR3nt: TGTGCCAGCCTCCCAGTCCTGGGACATCCGGGTGAGCAGTACTTC
abundance: .; d_gene: .; v_gene: TRBV6-1; j_gene: TRBJ1-3; CDR3aa: CASSEVGYSGNTIYF; CDR3nt: TGTGCCAGCAGTGAAGTCGGCTACTCTGGAAACACCATATATTTT
abundance: .; d_gene: .; v_gene: TRBV7-9; j_gene: TRBJ1-1; CDR3aa: CASSYNTGGTEAFF; CDR3nt: TGTGCCAGCAGCTACAACACGGGCGGAACTGAAGCTTTCTTT
abundance: few; d_gene: TRBD1; v_gene: TRBV7-9; j_gene: TRBJ2-2; CDR3aa: CASSYRTGGNTGELFF; CDR3nt: TGTGCCAGCAGTTATAGGACAGGGGGGAACACCGGGGAGCTGTTTTTT
abundance: .; d_gene: .; v_gene: TRBV11-3; j_gene: TRBJ2-1; CDR3aa: CASSLDRWGDSYNEQFF; CDR3nt: TGTGCCAGCAGCTTAGATCGGTGGGGGGACTCCTACAATGAGCAGTTCTTC
abundance: .; d_gene: TRBD2; v_gene: TRBV5-8; j_gene: TRBJ2-1; CDR3aa: CASRGTSGVDEQFF; CDR3nt: TGTGCCAGCAGGGGGACTAGCGGGGTGGATGAGCAGTTCTTC
abundance: .; d_gene: TRBD2; v_gene: TRBV5-6; j_gene: TRBJ2-1; CDR3aa: CASSFPPGLAKTYNEQFF; CDR3nt: TGTGCCAGCAGCTTTCCCCCCGGACTAGCGAAAACCTACAATGAGCAGTTCTTC
abundance: .; d_gene: .; v_gene: TRBV6-1; j_gene: TRBJ1-1; CDR3aa: CASSSQIQGGTEAFF; CDR3nt: TGTGCCAGCAGTTCTCAAATACAGGGAGGCACTGAAGCTTTCTTT
abundance: .; d_gene: TRBD2; v_gene: TRBV7-7; j_gene: TRBJ2-1; CDR3aa: CASSSTPRLAGLNEQFF; CDR3nt: TGTGCCAGCAGCTCAACCCCGCGGCTAGCGGGCCTCAATGAGCAGTTCTTC
abundance: .; d_gene: .; v_gene: TRBV11-2; j_gene: TRBJ2-1; CDR3aa: CASSSRGNEQFF; CDR3nt: TGTGCCAGCAGCTCCCGAGGCAATGAGCAGTTCTTC
abundance: .; d_gene: TRBD2; v_gene: TRBV7-9; j_gene: TRBJ2-3; CDR3aa: CASSFLRGDLADTQYF; CDR3nt: TGTGCCAGCAGCTTTCTACGGGGGGATCTTGCAGATACGCAGTATTTT
abundance: .; d_gene: .; v_gene: TRBV7-3; j_gene: TRBJ1-5; CDR3aa: CASSFGQGINQPQHF; CDR3nt: TGTGCCAGCAGCTTTGGGCAGGGAATCAATCAGCCCCAGCATTTT
abundance: .; d_gene: .; v_gene: TRBV9; j_gene: TRBJ2-5; CDR3aa: CASSRDQQETQYF; CDR3nt: TGTGCCAGCAGCAGGGACCAACAAGAGACCCAGTACTTC
abundance: .; d_gene: .; v_gene: TRBV3-1/TRBV3-2; j_gene: TRBJ1-3; CDR3aa: CASSQDRGNTIYF; CDR3nt: TGTGCCAGCAGCCAAGATAGAGGAAACACCATATATTTT
abundance: .; d_gene: .; v_gene: TRBV2; j_gene: TRBJ2-7; CDR3aa: CASSYSRQGGNEQYF; CDR3nt: TGTGCCAGCAGTTATAGTAGGCAGGGGGGCAACGAGCAGTACTTC
abundance: .; d_gene: .; v_gene: TRBV30; j_gene: TRBJ2-2; CDR3aa: CAWSARQVTGELFF; CDR3nt: TGTGCCTGGAGTGCCCGACAGGTCACCGGGGAGCTGTTTTTT